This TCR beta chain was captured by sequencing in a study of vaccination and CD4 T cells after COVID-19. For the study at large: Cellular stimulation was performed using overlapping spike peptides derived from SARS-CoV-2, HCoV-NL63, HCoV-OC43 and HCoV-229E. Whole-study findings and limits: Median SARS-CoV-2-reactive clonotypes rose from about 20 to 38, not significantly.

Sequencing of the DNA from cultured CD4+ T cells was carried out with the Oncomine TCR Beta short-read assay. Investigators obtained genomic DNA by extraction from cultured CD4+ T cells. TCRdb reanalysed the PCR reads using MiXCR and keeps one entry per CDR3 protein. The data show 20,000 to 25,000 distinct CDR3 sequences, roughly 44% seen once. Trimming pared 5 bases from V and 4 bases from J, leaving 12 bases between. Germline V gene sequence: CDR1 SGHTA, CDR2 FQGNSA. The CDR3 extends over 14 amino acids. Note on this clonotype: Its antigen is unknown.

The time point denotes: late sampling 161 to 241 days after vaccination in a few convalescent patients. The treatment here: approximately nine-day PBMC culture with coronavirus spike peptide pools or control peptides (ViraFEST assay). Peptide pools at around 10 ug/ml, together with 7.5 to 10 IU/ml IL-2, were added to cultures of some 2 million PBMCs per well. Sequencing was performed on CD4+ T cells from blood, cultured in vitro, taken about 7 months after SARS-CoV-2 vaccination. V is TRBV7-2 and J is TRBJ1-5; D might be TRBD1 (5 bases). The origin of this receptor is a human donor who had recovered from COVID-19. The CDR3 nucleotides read TGTGCCAGCAGCACCCGGGACCGAAATCAGCCCCAGCATTTT. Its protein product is CASSTRDRNQPQHF.